A single sample gave rise to the 12 T cell receptor beta chains below, sequenced in a study of shared clonotypes between healthy human individuals. The method was immunoSEQ multiplex PCR; TCRdb's version includes in-frame clones alone and lacks a portion of them. Of around 1,000,000 clones listed, approximately 75% are singletons. Material for sequencing was memory CD4+ T cells from PBMCs. Indicated subset: CD45RA-negative fraction. The receptors were sampled from a man between 18 and 35 years old in good health. Some clones in this sample may be carry-over from other donors' samples.

This clone showed up many times. Within the sample, other DNA sequences also encode this same CDR3. This chain links TRBV18 with TRBJ1-1; 7 nucleotides align to TRBD1. Germline lookup yields CDR1 KGHSH and CDR2 LQKENI. V lost 6 bases to trimming and J lost 1 base; unmatched junction nucleotides: 8. The CDR3 runs 15 residues. CDR3 in DNA: TGTGCCAGCTCCCCGGGACAGCCTACGAACACTGAAGCTTTCTTT. Protein: CASSPGQPTNTEAFF.

This chain uses TRBV9 with TRBJ2-5, with 8 nucleotides matching TRBD1. From germline, CDR1 is SGDLS and CDR2 YYNGEE. This CDR3 contains 16 residues. The V segment lost 3 bases and the J segment 6 bases; nucleotides outside the gene matches: 13. CDR3 sequence: CASSALSTGTGKTQYF. In nucleotides, the CDR3 is TGTGCCAGCAGCGCACTGTCCACCGGGACAGGCAAGACCCAGTACTTC.

V and J are TRBV4-3 and TRBJ2-5; D gene ambiguous. The V gene's germline CDR1 is LGHNA and CDR2 YSLEER. The V end lost 0 bases, the J end lost 2 bases, and 7 bases lay between the germline ends. The CDR3 is 14 amino acids. The CDR3 bases are TGCGCCAGCAGCCAAGATCGGGCTCAAGAGACCCAGTACTTC. The encoded protein is CASSQDRAQETQYF.

The J gene is TRBJ2-2, the V gene TRBV5-1, with TRBD1 identical over 8 bases. The CDR3 totals 15 residues. With 6 bases clipped from V and 5 bases from J, the junction kept 9 bases outside the gene matches. Looked up from germline, CDR1 is SGHRS and CDR2 is YFSETQ. The CDR3 nucleotides are TGCGCCAGCACCCCAGGGGGCGGTGAGACCGGGGAGCTGTTTTTT. It yields the protein CASTPGGGETGELFF.

The chain carries TRBV11-2 and TRBJ2-7; D remains ambiguous. CDR1 is SGHAT, CDR2 FQNNGV, per germline. The V and J ends lost 5 bases and 7 bases respectively, with 9 bases between them. The CDR3 sequence is 11 residues long. CDR3 protein: CASSPQREQYF. CDR3 sequence (DNA): TGTGCCAGCAGCCCCCAGCGTGAGCAGTACTTC.

V is TRBV5-1 and J is TRBJ2-7; 10 bases map to TRBD2. Trimming cost V 2 bases and J 3 bases; bases outside gene matches: 2. Germline V gene sequence: CDR1 SGHRS, CDR2 YFSETQ. CDR3 length equals 14 residues. The CDR3 loop is CASSLTSGIYEQYF. CDR3 DNA: TGCGCCAGCAGCTTAACTAGCGGGATCTACGAGCAGTACTTC.

This sequence joins TRBV10-2 and TRBJ1-1; D possibly corresponds to TRBD1 (6 bases). Germline V gene sequence: CDR1 WSHSY, CDR2 SAAADI. This CDR3 has 14 amino acids. Trimming took 7 bases from V and 4 from J, leaving 16 bases between them. The CDR3 loop is CASTQIRGGTEAFF. CDR3 DNA: TGCGCCAGCACTCAAATCAGGGGTGGCACTGAAGCTTTCTTT.

The chain is built from TRBV5-1 and TRBJ1-1, with unresolved D. The V end was cut by 6 bases, the J end by 5 bases, with 14 bases between. The CDR3 length is 13 residues. From germline, CDR1 is SGHRS and CDR2 YFSETQ. DNA for the CDR3: TGCGCCAGCACAGGAGGACTGGGGACTGAAGCTTTCTTT. It is translated as CASTGGLGTEAFF.

CDR3 region: CASSLNLGYTF. The CDR3 DNA follows: TGTGCCAGCAGCTTAAATCTCGGCTACACCTTC. The chain links TRBV7-2 to TRBJ1-2; D uncertain. Germline assignment: CDR1 SGHTA and CDR2 FQGNSA. The V gene lost 2 bases and the J gene lost 8 bases, with 6 bases spanning the gap. There are 11 residues in the CDR3.

V usage is TRBV30 and J usage is TRBJ2-4; 9 bases fit TRBD1. The CDR3 spans 14 residues. V lost 2 bases to trimming and J lost 6 bases; unmatched junction nucleotides: 5. Germline V gives CDR1 GTSNPN, CDR2 SVGIG (reference sequence). This chain's CDR3 is CAWSLQGARNIQYF. The CDR3 coding sequence is TGTGCCTGGAGTCTACAGGGGGCGAGAAACATTCAGTACTTC.

V is TRBV5-6 and J is TRBJ2-4; no clear D gene. V lost 5 bases, J lost 7 bases, and 10 bases lay in between. The CDR3 length is 12 residues. Germline CDR1 and CDR2: SGHDT and YYEEEE. The CDR3 coding sequence is TGTGCCAGCAGTCTCATGAGGAACATTCAGTACTTC. Translation: CASSLMRNIQYF.

This clone has a handful of counts. The chain employs TRBV6-1 and TRBJ2-1; the D gene could be TRBD1 or TRBD2 (5 bases each). Trimming left V 8 bases short and J 8 bases short, with 13 bases between. CDR1 and CDR2 from the germline V gene are MNHNS and SASEGT. This CDR3 comprises 12 residues. CDR3 residues: CASGGSSYEQFF. CDR3 bases: TGTGCCAGCGGGGGAAGTAGCTATGAGCAGTTCTTC.